This T cell receptor beta chain was captured in a study of blood T cell repertoires in COVID-19 (dated by TCRdb to 2020 to 2021). Context from the whole study: Samples from collaborators originated in the United States, Italy and Spain and spanned both the acute and convalescent phases of COVID-19. The material from the prospective study consisted of cDNA or gDNA derived from T cells, B-cell-depleted T cells, or PBMCs. Where available, HLA class I and class II types were taken from metadata supplied by the sample provider and were not determined by assay-based typing. A freely available public database, intended as a resource for researchers studying the immune response to SARS-CoV-2, is where the repertoires were released. Samples were obtained from the ongoing ImmuneRACE study (first 160 participants) and from 1,200 or so subjects provided by 6 global collaborators. Subjects who had been exposed to COVID-19, were actively infected with it, or had recovered from it provided the deeply sampled blood TCRbeta repertoires that made up the dataset. The sample metadata nearly always contained a de-identified subject ID, COVID-19 status, age in years and sex. Study-level results and caveats: Clinical and demographic metadata were provided uncurated, with the amount varying by source and participant.

Whole blood was collected in K2EDTA tubes by collaborating institutions according to the institutions' own protocols. For TCRbeta analysis, collaborators shipped samples as frozen whole blood, isolated PBMCs, or DNA extracted from either of those sample types. TCRbeta CDR3 regions were amplified from genomic DNA using the immunoSEQ Assay, a bias-controlled multiplex PCR. Per the authors' processing: The number of nucleated cells in each sample was estimated from the amplification of reference gene primers within the assay. Sequence reads were collapsed and filtered to measure the absolute abundance of every unique TCRbeta CDR3 rearrangement. Productive Simpson clonality was computed per sample as the square root of Simpson's diversity index over productive rearrangements. The source is immuneACCESS, and TCRdb retained only in-frame sequences with V and J called. Part of the clones is not carried over; for the studies checked, unresolved V genes explain less than half of this, and the remainder is unexplained. The DNA was the basis for D and trimming; V, J and clone size are from that table. The sample table lists over 150,000 clones, roughly 93% of them with a count of one. The biggest ten clones account for roughly 2.3% of the sample.

The cysteine opens and the phenylalanine closes a CDR3 of 15 amino acids. CDR3 DNA only is kept here, 45 bases in frame from base 1. CDR1 and CDR2, looked up from the germline V gene (reference sequence), are MNHEY and SMNVEV. V loses 4 bases at its end and J loses 5 bases; junction bases beyond the gene matches: 9. Concerning this clone: This receptor's antigen is unknown. Per-base quality was not reported, and no clone a single base away is much larger than it.

The sequenced material came from peripheral blood. The V and J genes are TRBV27 and TRBJ1-2; TRBD1 fits 8 bases in the junction. This receptor was identified in a man in his late teens or twenties with acute or convalescent COVID-19. The DNA sequence reads TGTGCCAGCAGTTCTACTCGACAGGGGAGGTATGGCTACACCTTC. Translation gives CASSSTRQGRYGYTF.